Listed below are T cell receptor beta chains from one sample, sequenced in a study of technical replicates of blood from four donors. Sequencing used immunoSEQ multiplex PCR; TCRdb keeps in-frame clones, though not all of them. The sample consists of about 100,000 clones, 85% to 95% of them appearing once. Sequenced: T cells isolated from PBMCs. The receptor set was obtained from a human donor in good health. The CDR3 runs from the conserved cysteine through the conserved F or W. The D gene is left open where the match is weak. Expanded clones get a size class; other rows say once, few or many, or leave the size out.

V gene	D gene	clone size	J gene	CDR3 protein	CDR3 DNA
TRBV5-4	TRBD1	.	TRBJ2-1	CASSLGAEGAEDEQFF	TGTGCCAGCAGCTTGGGGGCTGAGGGGGCTGAGGATGAGCAGTTCTTC
TRBV27	.	.	TRBJ2-1	CASSLGLGGRNEQFF	TGTGCCAGCAGTTTAGGCCTGGGGGGGCGCAATGAGCAGTTCTTC
TRBV28	.	.	TRBJ1-5	CASSSAPGSLNQPQHF	TGTGCCAGCAGTTCAGCCCCCGGGAGCCTCAATCAGCCCCAGCATTTT
TRBV5-1	.	.	TRBJ2-2	CASSQTTGNTGELFF	TGCGCCAGCAGCCAAACGACAGGGAACACCGGGGAGCTGTTTTTT
TRBV11-3	.	once	TRBJ1-2	CASSLPNYGYTF	TGTGCCAGCAGCTTACCGAACTATGGCTACACCTTC
TRBV5-1	TRBD1	.	TRBJ2-2	CASSSGQGLTGELFF	TGCGCCAGCAGCTCGGGACAGGGGCTCACCGGGGAGCTGTTTTTT
TRBV19	TRBD1	.	TRBJ2-5	CASREVGRGSETQYF	TGTGCCAGTAGAGAGGTGGGCAGGGGGTCAGAGACCCAGTACTTC
TRBV7-6	.	.	TRBJ2-2	CASSLGRAAANTGELFF	TGTGCCAGCAGCTTAGGACGAGCGGCAGCGAACACCGGGGAGCTGTTTTTT
TRBV6-1	.	.	TRBJ1-1	CASSGGLQGSEAFF	TGTGCCAGCAGTGGGGGCTTGCAGGGTAGTGAAGCTTTCTTT
TRBV9	TRBD1	.	TRBJ1-1	CASSADRGPFNTEAFF	TGTGCCAGCAGCGCCGACAGGGGCCCCTTCAACACTGAAGCTTTCTTT
TRBV5-4	TRBD1	.	TRBJ1-1	CASILQGSTEAFF	TGTGCCAGCATTCTACAGGGGAGTACTGAAGCTTTCTTT
TRBV11-3	.	many	TRBJ1-1	CASSLTSLNTEAFF	TGTGCCAGCAGCTTAACAAGTTTGAACACTGAAGCTTTCTTT
TRBV18	.	.	TRBJ1-2	CASSPSTENYGYTF	TGTGCCAGCTCACCAAGTACAGAGAACTATGGCTACACCTTC
TRBV12-5	.	.	TRBJ1-2	CASGLSRNRVVGGYTF	TGTGCTAGTGGTTTGTCAAGGAACAGGGTAGTCGGTGGCTACACCTTC
TRBV27	.	.	TRBJ1-5	CASSSGILNQPQHF	TGTGCCAGCAGTTCGGGGATTCTTAATCAGCCCCAGCATTTT
TRBV5-6	TRBD1	.	TRBJ2-7	CASSLVGGQGTYEQYF	TGTGCCAGCAGCTTGGTAGGGGGACAGGGTACCTACGAGCAGTACTTC
TRBV28	TRBD2	.	TRBJ2-3	CASSLPGLAGSTDTQYF	TGTGCCAGCAGTTTACCTGGACTAGCGGGCAGCACAGATACGCAGTATTTT
TRBV27	.	once	TRBJ2-7	CASSFASNVYEQYF	TGTGCCAGCAGTTTTGCTAGCAACGTATACGAGCAGTACTTC
TRBV6-5	TRBD2	.	TRBJ2-4	CASRGGRAENIQYF	TGTGCCAGCAGAGGCGGGAGGGCCGAAAACATTCAGTACTTC
TRBV28	.	.	TRBJ1-1	CASYSRGNAEAFF	TGTGCCAGTTACTCCCGCGGAAACGCTGAAGCTTTCTTT
TRBV5-5	.	.	TRBJ1-5	CASSLYQNRDINQPQHF	TGTGCCAGCAGCTTGTATCAGAACCGGGACATCAATCAGCCCCAGCATTTT
TRBV13	.	.	TRBJ2-2	CASSFVGVNTGELFF	TGTGCCAGCAGCTTCGTCGGGGTGAACACCGGGGAGCTGTTTTTT
TRBV7-9	TRBD2	.	TRBJ2-1	CASSLVGGSLNEQFF	TGTGCCAGCAGCTTAGTGGGCGGGAGTCTCAATGAGCAGTTCTTC
TRBV5-8	TRBD1	.	TRBJ1-5	CASSLGGTGNQPQHF	TGTGCCAGCAGCTTGGGAGGGACAGGGAATCAGCCCCAGCATTTT
TRBV19	TRBD1	.	TRBJ2-3	CASTSDRDSDTQYF	TGTGCCAGTACCTCTGACAGGGATTCAGATACGCAGTATTTT
TRBV27	TRBD1	.	TRBJ2-2	CASSLITGTGTGELFF	TGTGCCAGCAGTTTAATAACCGGGACAGGAACCGGGGAGCTGTTTTTT
TRBV27	TRBD2	.	TRBJ2-3	CASSAGRGPDTQYF	TGTGCCAGCAGCGCGGGGAGGGGCCCAGATACGCAGTATTTT
TRBV6-6	.	.	TRBJ2-2	CASSYSGDTGELFF	TGTGCCAGCAGTTATTCGGGGGACACCGGGGAGCTGTTTTTT
TRBV5-1	TRBD2	.	TRBJ2-2	CASLKAGEGGELFF	TGCGCCAGCCTGAAAGCGGGAGAGGGCGGGGAGCTGTTTTTT
TRBV19	TRBD2	.	TRBJ2-7	CASSMGAGGPYEQYF	TGTGCCAGTAGTATGGGCGCGGGAGGGCCCTACGAGCAGTACTTC
TRBV27	.	.	TRBJ1-5	CASSLSPGQPQHF	TGTGCCAGCAGTTTATCCCCGGGGCAGCCCCAGCATTTT
TRBV6-1	TRBD2	.	TRBJ2-3	CASSELAGGGYDTQYF	TGTGCCAGCAGTGAACTAGCGGGAGGGGGTTACGATACGCAGTATTTT
TRBV5-1	TRBD1	.	TRBJ2-1	CASSPYPGQGANEQFF	TGCGCCAGCAGCCCATACCCGGGACAGGGGGCCAATGAGCAGTTCTTC
TRBV15	TRBD1	.	TRBJ2-7	CATSGSGQGSIYEQYF	TGTGCCACCAGCGGTTCGGGACAGGGGTCTATCTACGAGCAGTACTTC
TRBV19	.	.	TRBJ1-5	CASSEAGRTPQHF	TGTGCCAGTAGTGAGGCGGGGAGGACGCCCCAGCATTTT
TRBV5-5	.	.	TRBJ1-1	CASSWEGRMNTEAFF	TGTGCCAGCAGCTGGGAGGGTAGGATGAACACTGAAGCTTTCTTT
TRBV15	TRBD1	.	TRBJ2-5	CATSRGTGGEETQYF	TGTGCCACCAGCAGGGGGACAGGGGGAGAGGAGACCCAGTACTTC
TRBV7-2	TRBD1	.	TRBJ1-3	CASSLDRGRVDTIYF	TGTGCCAGCAGCTTAGATAGGGGGCGCGTAGACACCATATATTTT
TRBV25-1	.	.	TRBJ1-5	CASSDWVGQPQHF	TGTGCCAGCAGCGATTGGGTGGGCCAGCCCCAGCATTTT
TRBV30	TRBD1	.	TRBJ1-2	CAWGDRTNYGYTF	TGTGCCTGGGGGGACAGAACTAACTATGGCTACACCTTC
TRBV15	TRBD2	.	TRBJ2-7	CATSSLASGILKQYF	TGTGCCACCAGCAGTTTGGCTAGCGGGATCCTGAAGCAGTACTTC
TRBV7-8	.	.	TRBJ2-5	CASSSFAGAETQYF	TGTGCCAGCAGCTCCTTCGCGGGGGCTGAGACCCAGTACTTC
TRBV7-2	.	.	TRBJ1-2	CASSLEWGGIRVGYTF	TGTGCCAGCAGCTTAGAATGGGGGGGTATTAGGGTCGGCTACACCTTC
TRBV5-4	.	.	TRBJ1-1	CASSLDSYTEAFF	TGTGCCAGCAGCTTAGACAGTTACACTGAAGCTTTCTTT
TRBV6-1	TRBD1	once	TRBJ1-1	CASSGTGLDTEAFF	TGTGCCAGCAGTGGGACAGGGTTGGATACTGAAGCTTTCTTT
TRBV7-9	TRBD2	.	TRBJ2-3	CASSARTSRTDTQYF	TGTGCCAGCAGCGCCCGGACTAGCCGCACAGATACGCAGTATTTT
TRBV19	.	.	TRBJ2-1	CASSITGYNEQFF	TGTGCCAGTAGTATCACAGGGTATAATGAGCAGTTCTTC
TRBV5-1	TRBD1	.	TRBJ2-3	CASSLRNPDRAPDTQYF	TGCGCCAGCAGCTTGCGCAATCCAGACAGGGCTCCAGATACGCAGTATTTT
TRBV2	.	.	TRBJ1-3	CASSLPQYSGNTIYF	TGTGCCAGCAGTCTACCACAGTACTCTGGAAACACCATATATTTT